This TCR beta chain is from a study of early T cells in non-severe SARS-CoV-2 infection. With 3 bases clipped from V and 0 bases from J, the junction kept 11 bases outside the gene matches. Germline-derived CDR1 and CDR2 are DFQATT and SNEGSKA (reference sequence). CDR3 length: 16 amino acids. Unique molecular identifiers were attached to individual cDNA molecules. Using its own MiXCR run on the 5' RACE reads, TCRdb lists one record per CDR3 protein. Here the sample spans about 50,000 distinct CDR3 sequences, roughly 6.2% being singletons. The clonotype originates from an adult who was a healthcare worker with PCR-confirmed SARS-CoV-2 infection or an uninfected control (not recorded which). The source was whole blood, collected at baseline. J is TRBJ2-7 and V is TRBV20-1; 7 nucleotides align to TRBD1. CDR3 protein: CSARKLTGMISYEQYF. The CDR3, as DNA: TGCAGTGCTAGGAAGTTGACAGGGATGATCTCCTACGAGCAGTACTTC.